Detailed here is one T cell receptor (beta chain). The data were obtained in a study of cytomegalovirus exposure and HLA in healthy donors. The CDR3 length is 13 residues. Per germline, CDR1 SGHNT and CDR2 YYREEE (reference sequence). The junction had 4 bases not matched to a gene; V was cut back by 4 bases and J by 5 bases. Both 60 Vbeta primers and 13 Jbeta primers went into the PCR. The method was immunoSEQ multiplex PCR; TCRdb's version includes in-frame clones alone and lacks a portion of them. The sample consists of roughly 120,000 clones, 60% to 85% of them appearing once. Sequenced: PBMCs. The rearrangement links TRBV5-4 to TRBJ1-2, with 8 bases identical to TRBD1. This receptor was taken from a woman under 30 in good health and CMV-seronegative. DNA for the CDR3: TGTGCCAGCAGCCTGACAGGGGTATATGGCTACACCTTC. Its protein product is CASSLTGVYGYTF.